The 9 T cell receptor beta chains presented below share a single source sample, sequenced in a study of blood T cells in healthy people across ages. Alongside a J-beta primer mix, a sample-barcoded 5' primer served in a second PCR lasting about 7 to 12 cycles. TCRdb independently ran MiXCR on the 5' RACE reads; one entry per CDR3 protein. The sample includes fewer than 900,000 distinct CDR3 sequences, about 42% seen only once; the top ten take 20% to 25%. The source material was blood. Receptors originate from a woman aged 55 to 70 in good health.

This clonotype appeared a few times. This sequence joins TRBV7-2 and TRBJ2-5, with a tentative D call TRBD1 (6 bases). Trimming took 4 bases from V and 7 from J, leaving 22 bases between them. This CDR3 has 16 amino acids. Germline V gene data show CDR1 as SGHTA and CDR2 as FQGNSA. The CDR3 DNA is TGTGCCAGCAGCTCGACCGGACAGAGCCGTGGCGGGACCCAGTACTTC. This gives the protein CASSSTGQSRGGTQYF.

This clonotype has at least ten counts. The rearrangement uses TRBV7-2 and TRBJ2-7, with TRBD1 as a possible D gene (5 bases). Trimming pared 5 bases from V and 4 bases from J, leaving 12 bases between. From germline, CDR1 is SGHTA and CDR2 FQGNSA. The CDR3 has 13 amino acids. The CDR3 nucleotides are TGTGCCAGCAGCCTAGGGGCAAATTACGAGCAGTACTTC. As protein: CASSLGANYEQYF.

The chain employs TRBV21-1 and TRBJ1-2; TRBD1, as called in the table, went unchecked against the DNA. TRBV21-1 represents a pseudogene. This CDR3 spans 17 amino acids. The CDR3: CASSKAIPSDRVYGYTF. CDR3 sequence (DNA): TGTGCCAGCAGCAAAGCCATCCCTTCGGACAGGGTCTATGGCTACACCTTC.

This clonotype was observed a few times. The CDR3 sequence is CASSLEGQGYTF. The CDR3 region has the DNA TGTGCCAGCAGTTTAGAAGGGCAGGGCTACACCTTC. This chain uses TRBV27 with TRBJ1-2; D ambiguous. Trimming shortened V by 2 bases and J by 8 bases, and 9 bases separated the two germline ends. Germline assignment: CDR1 MNHEY and CDR2 SMNVEV (reference sequence). This CDR3 comprises 12 residues.

V is TRBV11-2 and J is TRBJ2-3; D not resolved. Trimming cost V 5 bases and J 6 bases, with 15 bases left between them. Germline assignment: CDR1 SGHAT and CDR2 FQNNGV. The CDR3 has 14 residues. As DNA, the CDR3 is TGTGCCAGCAGCCCCGACTCCGGGTGGGATACGCAGTATTTT. Protein: CASSPDSGWDTQYF. Using reference TRBV11-2 and TRBJ2-3 for the parts outside the CDR3, the full variable domain is EAGVAQSPRYKIIEKRQSVAFWCNPISGHATLYWYQQILGQGPKLLIQFQNNGVVDDSQLPKDRFSAERLKGVDSTLKIQPAKLEDSAVYLCASSPDSGWDTQYFGPGTRLTVL.

V and J are TRBV7-2 and TRBJ2-3, with D possibly being TRBD2 (6 bases). Trimming took 5 bases from V and 0 from J, leaving 15 bases between them. Germline lookup yields CDR1 SGHTA and CDR2 FQGNSA. This CDR3 region has 16 residues. The CDR3 DNA reads as TGTGCCAGCAGCCCAGCTTTAGGGAGGAGCACAGATACGCAGTATTTT. Its protein product is CASSPALGRSTDTQYF.

The chain links TRBV29-1 to TRBJ1-4; D is ambiguous. V was clipped by 5 bases and J by 5 bases, with 9 bases between them. The CDR3 covers 12 residues. Germline CDR1 and CDR2: SQVTM and ANQGSEA. The CDR3 region is CSVLLGNEKLFF. In nucleotides, the CDR3 is TGCAGCGTTTTATTGGGAAATGAAAAACTGTTTTTT.

This chain connects TRBV20-1 to TRBJ1-4; D ambiguous. Per germline, CDR1 DFQATT and CDR2 SNEGSKA (reference sequence). The V and J ends lost 6 bases and 4 bases respectively, with 18 bases between them. This CDR3 region has 15 residues. The CDR3 bases are TGCAGTGCCCACGCGGAACAAGTCCTTAATGAAAAACTGTTTTTT. This translates into CSAHAEQVLNEKLFF.

The J gene is TRBJ2-5, the V gene TRBV12-5; TRBD1 agrees at 9 bases. V was clipped by 6 bases and J by 5 bases; unmatched bases: 7. The length of the CDR3 is 14 residues. Looked up from germline, CDR1 is LGHNT and CDR2 is FRNRAP. CDR3 amino acids: CASGPDRGWETQYF. The DNA of the CDR3 is TGTGCTAGTGGCCCGGACAGGGGTTGGGAGACCCAGTACTTC.